The sequence of this T cell receptor beta chain was determined in a study of response to subunit inactivated influenza vaccine. Study results and caveats: The authors put forward the suggestion that each seasonal influenza vaccination may bring in only a limited number of new T cells.

This CDR3 has 16 amino acids. Trimming shortened V by 0 bases and J by 2 bases, and 12 bases separated the two germline ends. The germline V gene encodes CDR1 SGDLS and CDR2 YYNGEE. This clonotype was seen only a few times. The antigen remains undetermined. MiXCR was run by TCRdb on the RT-PCR reads, yielding one entry per CDR3 protein. This sample has around 150,000 distinct CDR3 sequences, with approximately 10% found just once. The chain uses TRBV9 and TRBJ2-1; tentatively, D is TRBD1 (5 bases). This receptor was identified in a man aged 45 to 65 who received an inactivated influenza vaccine. Sequencing was performed on non-naive T cells sorted from PBMCs, taken 35 to 45 days after vaccination. The CDR3 loop is CASSVAALGAYNEQFF. For the CDR3, the DNA is TGTGCCAGCAGCGTAGCCGCCTTAGGGGCCTACAATGAGCAGTTCTTC. Full variable domain (rest looked up from reference TRBV9 and TRBJ2-1): DSGVTQTPKHLITATGQRVTLRCSPRSGDLSVYWYQQSLDQGLQFLIQYYNGEERAKGNILERFSAQQFPDLHSELNLSSLELGDSALYFCASSVAALGAYNEQFFGPGTRLTVL.